The 10 T cell receptor beta chains in this list originate from one sample, sequenced in a study of monozygotic twins with cystic fibrosis. Repertoires were generated with immunoSEQ multiplex PCR, while TCRdb's copy carries only in-frame clones and drops some. This table has 8,000 to 10,000 clones, 97% to 99% appearing once. Sequenced input: blood. These receptor sequences come from a girl aged 2 to 10 with cystic fibrosis.

The chain combines TRBV14 with TRBJ1-2; 11 bases agree with TRBD1. Germline trimming cut 1 base from V and 8 bases from J; bases unmatched to any gene: 9. The CDR3 covers 16 residues. Per germline, CDR1 SGHDN and CDR2 FVKESK. The CDR3 sequence is CASSQVPGQGAWGYTF. CDR3 DNA sequence: TGTGCCAGCAGCCAAGTACCCGGACAGGGGGCATGGGGCTACACCTTC.

This clone was observed a single time. The gene calls are TRBV28 and TRBJ2-5, with TRBD2 matching over 7 bases. The CDR3 is 16 amino acids. Germline V CDR1 and CDR2: MDHEN, SYDVKM. Trimming removed 6 bases from V and 1 base from J; junction bases left unmatched: 11. The CDR3 DNA is TGTGCCAGCAGCCGGGGCCGGGGAGGGAGCCAAGAGACCCAGTACTTC. Encoded protein: CASSRGRGGSQETQYF.

Only one count was recorded for this clone. CDR3 sequence reads: CASSSLNNEQFF. The CDR3 DNA follows: TGTGCCAGCAGCTCCTTGAACAATGAGCAGTTCTTC. This sequence joins TRBV7-9 and TRBJ2-1; no clear D. Germline assignment: CDR1 SEHNR and CDR2 FQNEAQ (reference sequence). V lost 4 bases and J 5 bases, leaving 6 bases between the germline ends. The CDR3 runs to 12 residues. Together with reference TRBV7-9 and TRBJ2-1, the CDR3 gives the full variable domain: DTGVSQNPRHKITKRGQNVTFRCDPISEHNRLYWYRQTLGQGPEFLTYFQNEAQLEKSRLLSDRFSAERPKGSFSTLEIQRTEQGDSAMYLCASSSLNNEQFFGPGTRLTVL.

The gene calls are TRBV14 and TRBJ1-2; 7 positions match TRBD1. Germline CDR1 and CDR2: SGHDN and FVKESK. V was clipped by 4 bases and J by 4 bases; unmatched bases: 6. CDR3 length: 14 residues. In DNA, the CDR3 is TGTGCCAGCAGCCTAGGGGGCCAGCGCTATGGCTACACCTTC. It is translated as CASSLGGQRYGYTF.

This rearrangement joins TRBV30 to TRBJ1-2, with a tentative D call TRBD1 (5 bases). The CDR3 runs 12 residues. Between the trimmed V and J ends, which lost 7 bases and 11 bases, there was a span of 20 bases. Germline loops: CDR1 GTSNPN, CDR2 SVGIG (reference sequence). Here the CDR3 reads CASTPGLPGYTF. The CDR3 DNA reads TGTGCCTCTACCCCGGGGCTCCCAGGATACACCTTC. The whole variable domain, filled in from reference TRBV30 and TRBJ1-2, reads SQTIHQWPATLVQPVGSPLSLECTVEGTSNPNLYWYRQAAGRGLQLLFYSVGIGQISSEVPQNLSASRPQDRQFILSSKKLLLSDSGFYLCASTPGLPGYTFGSGTRLTVV.

The gene calls are TRBV19 and TRBJ1-3; D not resolved. From germline, CDR1 is LNHDA and CDR2 SQIVND (reference sequence). The CDR3 is made up of 13 amino acids. Trimming took off 5 bases at V and 4 bases at J, with 9 bases between the two ends. The CDR3 loop is CASSLLGGNTIYF. CDR3 DNA: TGTGCCAGTAGTTTGTTAGGCGGAAACACCATATATTTT.

The rearrangement joins TRBV7-2 to TRBJ1-6; the D gene is possibly TRBD1 (6 bases). Trimming removed 5 bases at V and 8 bases at J, with 16 bases between. The CDR3 is 15 amino acids. Germline CDR1 is SGHTA and CDR2 is FQGNSA. CDR3 nucleotides: TGTGCCAGCAGCCCTCGGCTAAGGGGGTATTCACCCCTCCACTTT. Its protein is CASSPRLRGYSPLHF.

This sequence joins TRBV30 and TRBJ1-1, with 7 nucleotides matching TRBD1. The ends lost 3 bases at V and 0 bases at J; junction bases unmatched: 4. This CDR3 region has 14 residues. Looked up from germline, CDR1 is GTSNPN and CDR2 is SVGIG (reference sequence). CDR3 loop: CAWRVDRVNTEAFF. CDR3 coding DNA: TGTGCCTGGAGGGTCGACAGGGTGAACACTGAAGCTTTCTTT.

CDR3 DNA sequence: TGCAGCGTTGAAGATCTTTTGGGACAGGGGAGTTTTGGCTACACCTTC. Translated: CSVEDLLGQGSFGYTF. The rearrangement links TRBV29-1 to TRBJ1-2; 10 nucleotides line up with TRBD1. J lost 7 bases, V lost 0 bases, and 11 bases had no gene match. The CDR3 length is 16 residues. Per germline, CDR1 SQVTM and CDR2 ANQGSEA.

The chain uses TRBV6-5 and TRBJ1-5, with no clear D. The ends were cut back, 2 bases at V and 2 bases at J, with 13 bases in the middle. The length of the CDR3 is 16 residues. The germline V gene encodes CDR1 MNHEY and CDR2 SVGAGI. CDR3 sequence reads: CASSYGRGAGNQPQHF. DNA for the CDR3: TGTGCCAGCAGTTACGGCCGCGGAGCGGGCAATCAGCCCCAGCATTTT.